The clone carrying this TCR beta chain was seen more than once but under ten times. These data are taken from a study of early T cells in non-severe SARS-CoV-2 infection. MiXCR was run by TCRdb on the 5' RACE reads, yielding one entry per CDR3 protein. The table includes nearly 110,000 distinct CDR3 sequences, 11% detected once. Germline V CDR1 and CDR2: SGDLS, YYNGEE. The CDR3 contains 14 residues. Trimming cost V 4 bases and J 1 base, with 8 bases left between them. The genes are TRBV9 and TRBJ2-2, with no clear D. This TCR was recovered from an adult who was a healthcare worker with PCR-confirmed SARS-CoV-2 infection or an uninfected control (not recorded which). The sample taken for sequencing was whole blood. The CDR3 protein is CASSPAGNTGELFF. The CDR3, as DNA: TGTGCCAGCAGCCCCGCAGGGAACACCGGGGAGCTGTTTTTT.